This entry lists 2 T cell receptor beta chains sequenced from one sample in a study of T-cell memory formation after mild COVID-19. One entry per CDR3 protein results from TCRdb running MiXCR on the 5' RACE reads. The sample yields under 350,000 distinct CDR3 sequences, 15% to 20% seen once. Sequenced material: PBMCs or a T cell subset sorted from them (not recorded which). These receptors all stem from a man aged 18 to 35 who had mild COVID-19 (a few samples of this study predate the infection). Cell type and time point are not known.

This clonotype was observed a few times. The chain recombines TRBV18 with TRBJ2-1; no definite D call. The CDR3 has 12 amino acids. V gave up 2 bases and J gave up 6 bases, with 5 bases separating them. Germline V CDR1 and CDR2: KGHSH, LQKENI. The CDR3 DNA reads TGTGCCAGCTCACCAGGTCTCAATGAGCAGTTCTTC. Encoded protein: CASSPGLNEQFF.

This clonotype has only a few counts. The chain employs TRBV14 and TRBJ2-1; 7 nucleotides match TRBD2. This CDR3 has 18 residues. Trimming took 4 bases from V and 5 from J; bases not matched to a gene: 17. CDR1 is SGHDN and CDR2 is FVKESK in the germline V gene. CDR3 coding DNA: TGTGCCAGCAGCCCTACCCCTGAGGCGGGGGACGCGAACAATGAGCAGTTCTTC. Translation gives CASSPTPEAGDANNEQFF.